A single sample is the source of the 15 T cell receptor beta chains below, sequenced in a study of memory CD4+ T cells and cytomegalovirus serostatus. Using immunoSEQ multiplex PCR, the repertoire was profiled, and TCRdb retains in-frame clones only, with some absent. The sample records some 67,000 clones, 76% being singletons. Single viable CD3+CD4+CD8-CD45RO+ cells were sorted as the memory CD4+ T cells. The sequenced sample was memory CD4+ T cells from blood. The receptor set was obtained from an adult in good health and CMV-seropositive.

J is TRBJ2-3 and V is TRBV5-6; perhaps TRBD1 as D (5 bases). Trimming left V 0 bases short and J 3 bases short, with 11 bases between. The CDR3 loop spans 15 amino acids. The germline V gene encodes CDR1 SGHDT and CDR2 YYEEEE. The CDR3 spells CASSLGQGWTDTQYF. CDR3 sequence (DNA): TGTGCCAGCAGCTTGGGGCAGGGATGGACAGATACGCAGTATTTT.

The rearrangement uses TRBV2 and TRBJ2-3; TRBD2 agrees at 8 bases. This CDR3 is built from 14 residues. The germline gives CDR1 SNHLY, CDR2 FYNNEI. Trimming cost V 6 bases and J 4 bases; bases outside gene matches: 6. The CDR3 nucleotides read TGTGCCAGCAGGGACCGGGAGGGGTCAGATACGCAGTATTTT. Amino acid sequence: CASRDREGSDTQYF.

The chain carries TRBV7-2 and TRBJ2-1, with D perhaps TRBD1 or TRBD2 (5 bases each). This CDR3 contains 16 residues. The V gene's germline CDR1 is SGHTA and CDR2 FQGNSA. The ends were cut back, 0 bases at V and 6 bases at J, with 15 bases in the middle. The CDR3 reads CASSLAITRGFNEQFF. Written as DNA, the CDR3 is TGTGCCAGCAGCTTAGCGATAACCCGGGGCTTCAATGAGCAGTTCTTC.

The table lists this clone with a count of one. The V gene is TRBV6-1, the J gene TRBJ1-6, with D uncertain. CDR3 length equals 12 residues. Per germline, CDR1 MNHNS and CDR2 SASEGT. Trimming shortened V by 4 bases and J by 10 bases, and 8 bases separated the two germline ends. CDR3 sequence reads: CASSVAESPLHF. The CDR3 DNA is TGTGCCAGCAGTGTAGCGGAATCACCCCTCCACTTT.

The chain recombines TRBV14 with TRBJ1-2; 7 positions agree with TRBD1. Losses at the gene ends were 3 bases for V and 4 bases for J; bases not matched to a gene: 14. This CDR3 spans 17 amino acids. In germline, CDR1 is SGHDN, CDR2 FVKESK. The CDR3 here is CASSHTTGARTLYGYTF. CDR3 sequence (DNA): TGTGCCAGCAGCCACACCACAGGGGCGCGTACTCTCTATGGCTACACCTTC.

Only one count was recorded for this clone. Written as DNA, the CDR3 is TGTGCCAGCAGTTACTCGGAGGGTTGGGGTAACACTGAAGCTTTCTTT. Translated, it gives CASSYSEGWGNTEAFF. The V gene is TRBV6-5, the J gene TRBJ1-1; D gene unclear. The CDR3 extends over 16 amino acids. CDR1 and CDR2 from the germline V gene are MNHEY and SVGAGI. Trimming cost V 0 bases and J 2 bases, with 13 bases left between them.

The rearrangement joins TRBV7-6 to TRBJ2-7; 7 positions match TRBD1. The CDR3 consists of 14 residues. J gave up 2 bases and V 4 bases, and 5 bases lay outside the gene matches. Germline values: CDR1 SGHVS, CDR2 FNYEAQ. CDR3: CASSSTTGTYEQYF. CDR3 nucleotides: TGTGCCAGCAGCTCAACGACAGGGACCTACGAGCAGTACTTC.

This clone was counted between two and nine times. The CDR3: CASRSGPANTGELFF. CDR3 in DNA: TGTGCCAGCAGGTCGGGACCCGCGAACACCGGGGAGCTGTTTTTT. The chain joins TRBV7-9 to TRBJ2-2; D possibly uses TRBD1 or TRBD2 (5 bases each). The CDR3 extends over 15 amino acids. Per germline, CDR1 SEHNR and CDR2 FQNEAQ (reference sequence). V lost 6 bases and J 0 bases, leaving 11 bases between the germline ends.

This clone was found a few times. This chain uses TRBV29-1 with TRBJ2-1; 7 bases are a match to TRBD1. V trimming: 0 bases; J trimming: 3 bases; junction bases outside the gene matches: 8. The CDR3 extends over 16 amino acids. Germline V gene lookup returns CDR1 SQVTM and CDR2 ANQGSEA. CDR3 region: CSVEDPKGAFYNEQFF. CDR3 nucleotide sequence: TGCAGCGTTGAAGATCCAAAGGGGGCGTTCTACAATGAGCAGTTCTTC.

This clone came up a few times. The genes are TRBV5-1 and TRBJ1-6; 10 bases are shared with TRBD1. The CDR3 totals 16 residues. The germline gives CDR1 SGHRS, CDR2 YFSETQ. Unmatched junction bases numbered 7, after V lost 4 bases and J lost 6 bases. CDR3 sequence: CASSPGTGVANSPLHF. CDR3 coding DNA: TGCGCCAGCAGCCCCGGGACAGGGGTTGCTAATTCACCCCTCCACTTT.

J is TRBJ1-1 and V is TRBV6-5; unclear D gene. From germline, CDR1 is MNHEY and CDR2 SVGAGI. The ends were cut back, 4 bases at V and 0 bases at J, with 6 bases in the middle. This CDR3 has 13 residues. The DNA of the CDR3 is TGTGCCAGCAGTTCTAGTATGAACACTGAAGCTTTCTTT. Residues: CASSSSMNTEAFF.

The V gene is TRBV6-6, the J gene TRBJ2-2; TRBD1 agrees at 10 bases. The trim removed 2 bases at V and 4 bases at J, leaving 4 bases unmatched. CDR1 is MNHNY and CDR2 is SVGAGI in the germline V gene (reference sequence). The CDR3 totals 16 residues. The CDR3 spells CASSYGQGGGTGELFF. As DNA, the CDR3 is TGTGCCAGCAGTTACGGACAGGGGGGAGGCACCGGGGAGCTGTTTTTT.

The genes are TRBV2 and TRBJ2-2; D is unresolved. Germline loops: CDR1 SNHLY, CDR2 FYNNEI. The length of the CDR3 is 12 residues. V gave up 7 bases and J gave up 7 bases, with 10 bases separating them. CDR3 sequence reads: CASNWFGGELFF. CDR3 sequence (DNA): TGTGCCAGCAACTGGTTCGGCGGGGAGCTGTTTTTT.

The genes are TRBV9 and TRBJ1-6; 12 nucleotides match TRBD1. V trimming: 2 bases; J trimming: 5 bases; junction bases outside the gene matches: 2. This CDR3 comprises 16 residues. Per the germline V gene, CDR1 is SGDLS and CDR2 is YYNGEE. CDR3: CASSVGQGADNSPLHF. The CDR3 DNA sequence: TGTGCCAGCAGCGTGGGACAGGGGGCCGATAATTCACCCCTCCACTTT.

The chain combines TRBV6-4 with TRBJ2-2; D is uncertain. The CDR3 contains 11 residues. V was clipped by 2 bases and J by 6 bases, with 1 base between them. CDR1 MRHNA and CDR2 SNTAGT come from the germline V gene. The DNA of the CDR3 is TGTGCCAGCAGTGACGCCGGGGAGCTGTTTTTT. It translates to CASSDAGELFF.